One and the same sample provided the 14 T cell receptor beta chains below, sequenced in a study of cytomegalovirus exposure and HLA in healthy donors. Sequencing used immunoSEQ multiplex PCR; TCRdb keeps in-frame clones, though not all of them. In the table there are roughly 98,000 clones, roughly 84% of which are singletons. Sequences were obtained from PBMCs. The receptors come from a man between 18 and 35 years old in good health and CMV-seropositive.

In this sample, this clone turned up once. The chain combines TRBV15 with TRBJ1-1; D is ambiguous. With 8 bases removed from V and 1 base from J, the gap between germline ends came to 11 bases. CDR1 is LNHNV, CDR2 YYDKDF, per germline (reference sequence). This CDR3 is 13 amino acids long. The CDR3 DNA sequence: TGTGCCACCTTGACCTCGGGGAACACTGAAGCTTTCTTT. Its protein is CATLTSGNTEAFF.

The rearrangement joins TRBV7-3 to TRBJ2-3; 8 bases map to TRBD2. The CDR3 covers 15 residues. J gave up 9 bases and V 5 bases, and 13 bases lay outside the gene matches. Germline CDR1 is SGHTA and CDR2 is FQGTGA. The CDR3 here is CASSPDGGGSRTQYF. CDR3 DNA sequence: TGTGCCAGCAGCCCGGACGGGGGGGGGAGCAGGACGCAGTATTTT.

This sequence joins TRBV6-5 and TRBJ1-1, with D tentatively TRBD1 (5 bases). This CDR3 is built from 14 residues. Germline CDR1 reads MNHEY; CDR2 reads SVGAGI. V lost 8 bases and J 6 bases, leaving 19 bases between the germline ends. The CDR3 bases are TGTGCCAGCGGATATATCGGGGGGAGGGCTGAAGCTTTCTTT. This encodes CASGYIGGRAEAFF.

This clone appeared a single time. This chain uses TRBV7-2 with TRBJ2-7; TRBD2 matches 8 bases. This CDR3 has 14 amino acids. Germline loops: CDR1 SGHTA, CDR2 FQGNSA. Trimming at V came to 5 bases and at J to 2 bases, leaving 5 bases not matched to a gene. The chain's CDR3 is CASSVTSGPYEQYF. The CDR3 DNA is TGTGCCAGCAGCGTCACTAGCGGCCCCTACGAGCAGTACTTC. The full variable domain, in which reference TRBV7-2 and TRBJ2-7 provide the parts outside the CDR3, is GAGVSQSPSNKVTEKGKDVELRCDPISGHTALYWYRQSLGQGLEFLIYFQGNSAPDKSGLPSDRFSAERTGGSVSTLTIQRTQQEDSAVYLCASSVTSGPYEQYFGPGTRLTVT.

The rearrangement uses TRBV12-2 and TRBJ2-3; no DNA check was done on the table's D call, TRBD2. TRBV12-2 represents a pseudogene. The CDR3 contains 17 residues. The chain's CDR3 is CASRFERRAGGTDTQYF. The CDR3 DNA sequence: TGTGCAAGTCGCTTCGAGCGTCGAGCGGGGGGCACAGATACGCAGTATTTT.

The chain uses TRBV6-1 and TRBJ1-2; maybe TRBD1 (6 bases). The CDR3 covers 12 residues. The V gene's germline CDR1 is MNHNS and CDR2 SASEGT. Trimming pared 6 bases from V and 3 bases from J, leaving 8 bases between. This CDR3 reads CASRRQDYGYTF. The DNA of the CDR3 is TGTGCCAGCAGACGACAGGACTATGGCTACACCTTC.

The chain links TRBV5-1 to TRBJ2-5; D is uncertain. The CDR3 runs to 13 residues. The V end was cut by 1 base, the J end by 5 bases, with 9 bases between. Germline V gene lookup returns CDR1 SGHRS and CDR2 YFSETQ. Written as DNA, the CDR3 is TGCGCCAGCAGCTTGAGATTACGGGAGACCCAGTACTTC. It translates to CASSLRLRETQYF.

The genes are TRBV7-9 and TRBJ2-3; 10 nucleotides line up with TRBD2. The CDR3 spans 15 residues. After removal of 4 bases from V and 3 bases from J, the junction contained 4 bases not matched to a gene. The germline V gene has CDR1 SEHNR and CDR2 FQNEAQ (reference sequence). The CDR3 here is CASSSTGLATDTQYF. The CDR3 region has the DNA TGTGCCAGCAGCTCGACGGGACTAGCGACAGATACGCAGTATTTT.

V is TRBV4-1 and J is TRBJ2-1; weak D call: TRBD1 (6 bases). CDR3 length: 15 residues. Per germline, CDR1 MGHRA and CDR2 YSYEKL. Trimming cost V 2 bases and J 5 bases, with 13 bases left between them. The CDR3 DNA is TGCGCCAGCAGCCAACAGGGGAGAGTGGACAATGAGCAGTTCTTC. It codes for CASSQQGRVDNEQFF.

The V gene is TRBV28, the J gene TRBJ1-5, with a tentative D call TRBD1 (6 bases). The CDR3 has 15 amino acids. Per the germline V gene, CDR1 is MDHEN and CDR2 is SYDVKM. Trimming removed 2 bases at V and 5 bases at J, with 13 bases between. The CDR3 DNA reads as TGTGCCAGCAGTTTAACAGGGCGGCAGGATCAGCCCCAGCATTTT. Protein: CASSLTGRQDQPQHF.

The count of this clone is one. The V and J genes are TRBV19 and TRBJ2-3; 8 bases are shared with TRBD2. Germline V gene data show CDR1 as LNHDA and CDR2 as SQIVND (reference sequence). The CDR3 runs 13 residues. The ends lost 9 bases at V and 4 bases at J; junction bases unmatched: 6. The CDR3 protein is CASRAGDADTQYF. The CDR3 DNA sequence: TGTGCCAGCAGAGCGGGAGATGCAGATACGCAGTATTTT.

This clone came up once. The V gene is TRBV27, the J gene TRBJ2-5, with TRBD1 as a possible D gene (5 bases). The CDR3 runs 16 residues. CDR1 MNHEY and CDR2 SMNVEV come from the germline V gene (reference sequence). V was shortened by 0 bases and J by 1 base, with 12 bases between the two germline ends. This CDR3 is CASSLSPTGTQETQYF. The CDR3 DNA follows: TGTGCCAGCAGTTTATCCCCCACAGGTACCCAAGAGACCCAGTACTTC.

The chain employs TRBV19 and TRBJ1-2; tentative D call: TRBD1 (5 bases). The CDR3 runs 13 residues. Trimming cost V 3 bases and J 5 bases, with 10 bases left between them. Germline V CDR1 and CDR2: LNHDA, SQIVND (reference sequence). DNA for the CDR3: TGTGCCAGTAGTATTCAGGGAGGGTATGGCTACACCTTC. Translation: CASSIQGGYGYTF.

The chain couples TRBV19 to TRBJ2-7, with a weak D call TRBD2 (5 bases). There are 13 residues in the CDR3. The V end was cut by 1 base, the J end by 4 bases, with 8 bases between. Germline loops: CDR1 LNHDA, CDR2 SQIVND (reference sequence). The CDR3 nucleotides are TGTGCCAGTAGTATAGCCCCGGGATACGAGCAGTACTTC. Encoded protein: CASSIAPGYEQYF. The full variable domain, with the rest looked up from reference TRBV19 and TRBJ2-7, is DGGITQSPKYLFRKEGQNVTLSCEQNLNHDAMYWYRQDPGQGLRLIYYSQIVNDFQKGDIAEGYSVSREKKESFPLTVTSAQKNPTAFYLCASSIAPGYEQYFGPGTRLTVT.